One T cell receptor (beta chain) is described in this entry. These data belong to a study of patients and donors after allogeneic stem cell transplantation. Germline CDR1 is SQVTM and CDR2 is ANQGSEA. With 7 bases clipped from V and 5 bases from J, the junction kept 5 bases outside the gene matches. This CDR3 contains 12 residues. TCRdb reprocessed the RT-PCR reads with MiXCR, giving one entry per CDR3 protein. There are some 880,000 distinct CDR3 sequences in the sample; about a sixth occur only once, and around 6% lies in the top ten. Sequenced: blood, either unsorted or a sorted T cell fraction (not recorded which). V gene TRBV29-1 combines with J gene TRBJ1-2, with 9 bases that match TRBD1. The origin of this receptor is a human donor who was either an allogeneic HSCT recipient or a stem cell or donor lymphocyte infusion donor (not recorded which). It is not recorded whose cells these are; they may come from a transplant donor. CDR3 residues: CSGGTGLYGYTF. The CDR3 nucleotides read TGCAGCGGGGGGACAGGGCTTTATGGCTACACCTTC.